The clone carrying this T cell receptor (beta chain) was detected a few times. Its antigen is not known. Study-wide points: Tumor Treg TCRs overlapped most with tumor naive CD4+ cells. The larger cohort examined one V-J beta rearrangement, not whole repertoires.

Semi-nested PCR with Nested Universal Primer A followed constant-region reverse priming of full-length variable regions. MiXCR, applied by TCRdb to the 5' RACE reads, yields one record per CDR3 protein. The data show nearly 40,000 distinct CDR3 sequences, with approximately 20% seen just once and about 3% held by the top ten. Germline values: CDR1 MGHDK, CDR2 SYGVNS. The J segment lost 7 bases and the V segment lost 8 bases, leaving 15 bases of the junction unmatched. CDR3 size: 16 residues. Naive CD4+ T cells were purified with Tregs depleted by CD25. Material for sequencing was naive CD4+ T cells sorted from a lymph node. Subset reported: naive CD4+ T cells, CD4+CD45RA+CD25-. The chain combines TRBV25-1 with TRBJ2-5; TRBD1 matches at 11 bases. The clonotype was recovered from a female donor with breast cancer. The CDR3 loop reads CASGPGDTGTGGTQYF. In DNA form, the CDR3 reads TGTGCCAGCGGACCAGGGGACACCGGGACAGGGGGGACCCAGTACTTC.